This is a list of T cell receptor beta chains from one sample in a study of shared clonotypes between healthy human individuals. Assay used: immunoSEQ multiplex PCR; TCRdb lists only in-frame clones, some missing. The data contain 2 million to 2.5 million clones, 90% to 96% of them seen just once; the ten biggest clones take up roughly 0.13%. The sequenced sample was naive CD4+ T cells sorted from blood. The receptors derive from a man aged 18 to 29 in good health. CDR3s include the opening cysteine and the closing phenylalanine or tryptophan. Fields, in order: V gene, J gene, CDR3 protein.

V gene: TRBV6-1
J gene: TRBJ1-6
CDR3 protein: CAISRDVNSPLHF

V gene: TRBV5-4
J gene: TRBJ2-1
CDR3 protein: CASSRGAGPNEQFF

V gene: TRBV5-1
J gene: TRBJ2-2
CDR3 protein: CASSSHRAPREVYTNTGELFF

V gene: TRBV5-4
J gene: TRBJ1-4
CDR3 protein: CASSLAGPTNEKLFF

V gene: TRBV7-2
J gene: TRBJ1-4
CDR3 protein: CASSIQGADGEKLFF

V gene: TRBV11-2
J gene: TRBJ2-1
CDR3 protein: CASSSDSLQFF

V gene: TRBV10-3
J gene: TRBJ2-6
CDR3 protein: CAISEVPGLAGANVLTF

V gene: TRBV7-9
J gene: TRBJ2-7
CDR3 protein: CASTLAGRRDEQYF

V gene: TRBV6-1
J gene: TRBJ2-3
CDR3 protein: CASSEDSFTDTQYF

V gene: TRBV25-1
J gene: TRBJ2-7
CDR3 protein: CASRDELVLCFRYEQYF

V gene: TRBV18
J gene: TRBJ1-1
CDR3 protein: CASSPDREAFF

V gene: TRBV6-5
J gene: TRBJ2-3
CDR3 protein: CASRGDRGLTDTQYF

V gene: TRBV18
J gene: TRBJ1-4
CDR3 protein: CASSPLPSSTNEKLFF

V gene: TRBV10-1
J gene: TRBJ2-1
CDR3 protein: CASSGGGGPENEQFF

V gene: TRBV19
J gene: TRBJ2-2
CDR3 protein: CASSIVAGDSTGELFF

V gene: TRBV6-1
J gene: TRBJ1-1
CDR3 protein: CASREDRAGTEAFF

V gene: TRBV6-6
J gene: TRBJ2-5
CDR3 protein: CASSYKETQYF

V gene: TRBV5-6
J gene: TRBJ2-7
CDR3 protein: CASSPGWVPYEQYF

V gene: TRBV14
J gene: TRBJ2-7
CDR3 protein: CANRERAYEQYF

V gene: TRBV7-9
J gene: TRBJ2-1
CDR3 protein: CASSQVVPASEQFF

V gene: TRBV7-9
J gene: TRBJ2-3
CDR3 protein: CASSLALTGATDTQYF

V gene: TRBV27
J gene: TRBJ2-7
CDR3 protein: CASSRAGTGTYEQYF

V gene: TRBV2
J gene: TRBJ2-5
CDR3 protein: CASSETGLQETQYF

V gene: TRBV10-1
J gene: TRBJ2-1
CDR3 protein: CASSPEGTVYEQFF

V gene: TRBV6-5
J gene: TRBJ2-7
CDR3 protein: CASRGTYEQYF

V gene: TRBV18
J gene: TRBJ2-1
CDR3 protein: CASSPDAFSYNEQFF

V gene: TRBV4-1
J gene: TRBJ1-2
CDR3 protein: CASSQDGRYGYTF

V gene: TRBV5-1
J gene: TRBJ2-2
CDR3 protein: CASSLEAGEGVGELFF

V gene: TRBV10-3
J gene: TRBJ2-7
CDR3 protein: CAISGEGYEQYF

V gene: TRBV5-1
J gene: TRBJ2-7
CDR3 protein: CASSPGNRGQYEQYF

V gene: TRBV18
J gene: TRBJ2-3
CDR3 protein: CASSPVAGSTDTQYF

V gene: TRBV5-4
J gene: TRBJ1-3
CDR3 protein: CASSIGTASGNTIYF

V gene: TRBV2
J gene: TRBJ1-4
CDR3 protein: CASSEALYRVGEKLFF

V gene: TRBV4-1
J gene: TRBJ1-4
CDR3 protein: CASSQSTPSGKLFF

V gene: TRBV5-1
J gene: TRBJ2-1
CDR3 protein: CASSLPNNEQFF

V gene: TRBV7-3
J gene: TRBJ1-5
CDR3 protein: CASSLKGGPQHF

V gene: TRBV5-1
J gene: TRBJ2-5
CDR3 protein: CASSQGQSSPWETQYF

V gene: TRBV5-1
J gene: TRBJ1-6
CDR3 protein: CASSLEQGLNSPLHF

V gene: TRBV27
J gene: TRBJ2-5
CDR3 protein: CASSATGQETQYF

V gene: TRBV5-4
J gene: TRBJ2-2
CDR3 protein: CASSLISVGELFF

V gene: TRBV9
J gene: TRBJ2-7
CDR3 protein: CASSPGQGAYEQYF

V gene: TRBV11-2
J gene: TRBJ1-3
CDR3 protein: CASSLLSSGIHSGNTIYF

V gene: TRBV29-1
J gene: TRBJ1-1
CDR3 protein: CSVEVPGPKNTEAFF

V gene: TRBV4-3
J gene: TRBJ1-4
CDR3 protein: CASSQETGENEKLFF